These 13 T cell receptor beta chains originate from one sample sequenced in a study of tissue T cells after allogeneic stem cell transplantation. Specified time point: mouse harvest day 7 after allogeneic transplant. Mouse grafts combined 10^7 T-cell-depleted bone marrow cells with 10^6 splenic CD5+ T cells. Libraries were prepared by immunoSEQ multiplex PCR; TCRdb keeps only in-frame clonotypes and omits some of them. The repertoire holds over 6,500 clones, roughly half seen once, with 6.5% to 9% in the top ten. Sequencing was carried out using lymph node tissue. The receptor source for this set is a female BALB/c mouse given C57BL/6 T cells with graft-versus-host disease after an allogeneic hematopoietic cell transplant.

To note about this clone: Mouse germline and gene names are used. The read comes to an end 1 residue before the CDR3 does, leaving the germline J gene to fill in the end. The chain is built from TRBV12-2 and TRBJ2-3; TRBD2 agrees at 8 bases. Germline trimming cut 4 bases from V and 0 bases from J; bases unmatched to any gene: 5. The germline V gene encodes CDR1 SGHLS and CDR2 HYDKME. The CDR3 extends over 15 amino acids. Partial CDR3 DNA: TGTGCCAGCTCCCGGGACTGGACTAGTGCAGAAACGCTGTAT. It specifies CASSRDWTSAETLY. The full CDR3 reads CASSRDWTSAETLYF. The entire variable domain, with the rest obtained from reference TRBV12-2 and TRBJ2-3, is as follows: NSGVVQSPRYIIKGKGERSILKCIPISGHLSVAWYQQTQGQELKFFIQHYDKMERDKGNLPSRFSVQQFDDYHSEMNMSALELEDSAVYFCASSRDWTSAETLYFGSGTRLTVL.

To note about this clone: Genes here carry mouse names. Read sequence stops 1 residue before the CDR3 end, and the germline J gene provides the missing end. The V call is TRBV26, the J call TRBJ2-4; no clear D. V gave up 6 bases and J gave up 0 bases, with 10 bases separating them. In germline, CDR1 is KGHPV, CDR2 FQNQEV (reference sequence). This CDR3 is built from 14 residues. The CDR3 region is CASRWTLSQNTLYF. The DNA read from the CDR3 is TGTGCCAGCAGGTGGACCCTTAGTCAAAACACCTTGTAC. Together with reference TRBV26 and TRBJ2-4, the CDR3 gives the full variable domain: NSKVIQTPRYLVKGQGQKAKMRCIPEKGHPVVFWYQQNKNNEFKFLINFQNQEVLQQIDMTEKRFSAECPSNSPCSLEIQSSEAGDSALYLCASRWTLSQNTLYFGAGTRLSVL.

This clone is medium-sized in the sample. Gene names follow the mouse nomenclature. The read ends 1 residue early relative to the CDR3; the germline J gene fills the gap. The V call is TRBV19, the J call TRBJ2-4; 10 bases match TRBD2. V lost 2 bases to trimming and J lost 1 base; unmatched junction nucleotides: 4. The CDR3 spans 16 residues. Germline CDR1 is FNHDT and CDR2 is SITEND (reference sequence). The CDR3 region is CASSIWGGEGQNTLYF. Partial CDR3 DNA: TGTGCCAGCAGTATCTGGGGGGGCGAGGGTCAAAACACCTTGTAC.

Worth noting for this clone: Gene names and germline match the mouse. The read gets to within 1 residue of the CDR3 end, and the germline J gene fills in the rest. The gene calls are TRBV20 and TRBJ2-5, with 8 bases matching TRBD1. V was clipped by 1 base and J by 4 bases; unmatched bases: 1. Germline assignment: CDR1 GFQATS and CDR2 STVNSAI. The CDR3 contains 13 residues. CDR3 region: CGARGDRKDTQYF. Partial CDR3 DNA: TGTGGTGCTAGGGGGGACAGGAAAGACACCCAGTAC.

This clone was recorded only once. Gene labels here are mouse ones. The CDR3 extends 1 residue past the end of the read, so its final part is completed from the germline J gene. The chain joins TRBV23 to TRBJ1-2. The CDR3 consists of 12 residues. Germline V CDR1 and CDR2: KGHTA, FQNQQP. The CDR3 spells CSSSQSGQSYTF. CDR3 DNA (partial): TGCTCCAGCAGTCAATCAGGGCAGTCCTACACC.

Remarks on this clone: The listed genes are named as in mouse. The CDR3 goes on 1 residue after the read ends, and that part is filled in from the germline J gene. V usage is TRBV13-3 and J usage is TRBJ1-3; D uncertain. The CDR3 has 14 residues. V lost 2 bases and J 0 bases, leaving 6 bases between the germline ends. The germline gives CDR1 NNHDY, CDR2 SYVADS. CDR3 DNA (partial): TGTGCCAGCAGTGACAGCCTTTCTGGAAATACGCTCTAT. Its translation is CASSDSLSGNTLY. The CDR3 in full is CASSDSLSGNTLYF.

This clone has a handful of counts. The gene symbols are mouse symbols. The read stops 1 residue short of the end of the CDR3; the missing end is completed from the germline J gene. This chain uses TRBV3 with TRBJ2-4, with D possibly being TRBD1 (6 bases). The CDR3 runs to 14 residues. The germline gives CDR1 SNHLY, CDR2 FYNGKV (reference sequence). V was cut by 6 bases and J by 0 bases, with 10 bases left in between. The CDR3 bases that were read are TGTGCCAGCAGAGGACAGTCTAGTCAAAACACCTTGTAC. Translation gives CASRGQSSQNTLY. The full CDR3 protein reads CASRGQSSQNTLYF.

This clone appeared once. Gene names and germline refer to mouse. The CDR3 sequence: CASSPDRNTEVFF. CDR3 DNA, as far as it was read: TGTGCCAGCAGTCCGGACAGGAACACAGAAGTCTTC. This chain connects TRBV26 to TRBJ1-1; D possibly corresponds to TRBD1 (6 bases). The read gets to within 1 residue of the CDR3 end, and the germline J gene fills in the rest. The length of the CDR3 is 13 residues. CDR1 and CDR2 from the germline V gene are KGHPV and FQNQEV (reference sequence). The V gene lost 4 bases and the J gene lost 1 base, with 7 bases spanning the gap.

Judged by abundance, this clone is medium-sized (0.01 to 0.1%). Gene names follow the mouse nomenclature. The chain's CDR3 is CASSFGTGGGTEVFF. CDR3 bases read: TGTGCCAGCAGCTTCGGGACAGGGGGTGGCACAGAAGTCTTC. J is TRBJ1-1 and V is TRBV3; 11 bases are shared with TRBD1. The missing CDR3 end, 1 residue past where the read stops, is filled in from the germline J gene. Per the germline V gene, CDR1 is SNHLY and CDR2 is FYNGKV (reference sequence). V trimming: 3 bases; J trimming: 4 bases; junction bases outside the gene matches: 4. CDR3 size: 15 residues. The full variable domain, completed using reference TRBV3 and TRBJ1-1, is GPKVLQIPSHQIIDMGQMVTLNCDPVSNHLYFYWYKQILGQQMEFLVNFYNGKVMEKSKLFKDQFSVERPDGSYFTLKIQPTALEDSAVYFCASSFGTGGGTEVFFGKGTRLTVV.

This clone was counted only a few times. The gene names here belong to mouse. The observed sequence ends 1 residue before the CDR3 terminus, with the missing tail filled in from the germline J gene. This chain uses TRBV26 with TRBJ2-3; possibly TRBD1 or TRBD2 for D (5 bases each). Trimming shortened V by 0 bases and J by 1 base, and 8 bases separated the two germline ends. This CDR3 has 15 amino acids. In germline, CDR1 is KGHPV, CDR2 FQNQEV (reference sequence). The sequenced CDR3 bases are TGTGCCAGCAGTCTGTCGACGGGGGGTGCAGAAACGCTGTAT. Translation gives CASSLSTGGAETLY. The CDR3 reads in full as CASSLSTGGAETLYF.

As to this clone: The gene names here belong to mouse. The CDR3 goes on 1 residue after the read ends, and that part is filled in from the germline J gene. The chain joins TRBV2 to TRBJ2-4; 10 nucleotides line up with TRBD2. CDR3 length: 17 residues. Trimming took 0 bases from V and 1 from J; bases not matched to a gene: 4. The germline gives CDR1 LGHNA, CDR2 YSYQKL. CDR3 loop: CASSQEAGGARQNTLYF. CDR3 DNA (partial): TGTGCCAGCAGCCAAGAGGCTGGGGGGGCACGTCAAAACACCTTGTAC.

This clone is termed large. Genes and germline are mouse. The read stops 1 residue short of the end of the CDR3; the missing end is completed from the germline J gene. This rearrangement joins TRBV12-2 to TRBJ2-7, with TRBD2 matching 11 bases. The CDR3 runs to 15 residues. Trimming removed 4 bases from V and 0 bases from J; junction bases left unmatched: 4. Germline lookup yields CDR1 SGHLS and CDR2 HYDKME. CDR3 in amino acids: CASSTDWGGSYEQYF. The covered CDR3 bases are TGTGCCAGCTCCACTGACTGGGGGGGCTCCTATGAACAGTAC.

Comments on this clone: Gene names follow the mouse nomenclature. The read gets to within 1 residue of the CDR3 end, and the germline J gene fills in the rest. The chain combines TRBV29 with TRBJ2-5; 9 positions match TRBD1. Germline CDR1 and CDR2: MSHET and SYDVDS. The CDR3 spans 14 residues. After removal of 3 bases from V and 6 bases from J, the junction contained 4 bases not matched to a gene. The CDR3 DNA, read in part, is TGTGCTAGCAGTTTGAACAGGGGGCGGGACACCCAGTAC. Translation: CASSLNRGRDTQY. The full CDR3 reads CASSLNRGRDTQYF.